This TCR beta chain was captured in a study of T cell repertoires in cytomegalovirus infection. Study details: It was the public TCR beta signatures that indicated both CMV infection and matching HLA type.

Regarding this clonotype: As yet, its antigen is unknown.

Losses at the gene ends were 4 bases for V and 7 bases for J; bases not matched to a gene: 3. The CDR3 runs 14 residues. Germline CDR1 is SGHNT and CDR2 is YENEEA. Study-level results: HLA-C-restricted CMV clonotypes gave the most frequent clonotype in two of eight donors.

Using its own MiXCR run on the reads, TCRdb lists one record per CDR3 protein. The sample records about 150,000 distinct CDR3 sequences, about a quarter being singletons. The sequencing input was PBMCs. This TCR came from a human donor in good health (CMV status not recorded). Some clones in this sample may be carry-over from other donors' samples. The chain uses TRBV11-3 and TRBJ2-1, with 11 nucleotides matching TRBD1. This chain's CDR3 is CASSSRDRGNEQFF. The CDR3 DNA reads as TGTGCCAGCAGCTCCCGGGACAGGGGGAATGAGCAGTTCTTC.